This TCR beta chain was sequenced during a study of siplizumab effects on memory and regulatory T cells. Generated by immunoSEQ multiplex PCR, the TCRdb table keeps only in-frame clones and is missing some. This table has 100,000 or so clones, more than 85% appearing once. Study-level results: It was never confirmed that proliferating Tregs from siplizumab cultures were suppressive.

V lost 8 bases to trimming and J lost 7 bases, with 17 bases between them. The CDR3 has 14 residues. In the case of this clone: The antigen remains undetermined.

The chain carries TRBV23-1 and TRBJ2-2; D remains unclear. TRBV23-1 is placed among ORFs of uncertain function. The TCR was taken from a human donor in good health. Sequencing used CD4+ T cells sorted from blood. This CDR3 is CASVTVSRSGELFF. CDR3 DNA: TGCGCCAGCGTAACCGTATCCCGGAGCGGGGAGCTGTTTTTT.